This T cell receptor (beta chain) was sequenced for a study of CD8 T cells in ankylosing spondylitis. Each CDR3 protein is one row after TCRdb ran MiXCR on the 5' RACE reads. Of some 130,000 distinct CDR3 sequences detected, roughly an eighth appear once; the ten largest clones hold almost 3%. Germline V lookup: CDR1 MDHEN, CDR2 SYDVKM. CDR3 length: 13 residues. V lost 4 bases to trimming and J lost 6 bases, with 13 bases between them. The V gene is TRBV28, the J gene TRBJ2-7; no definite D call. This sequence originates from a female donor with ankylosing spondylitis or in good health (not recorded which). The specimen was blood, either unsorted or a sorted T cell fraction (not recorded which). CDR3 amino acids: CASSSPVRLEQYF. As DNA, the CDR3 is TGTGCCAGCAGTTCCCCCGTCAGGCTCGAGCAGTACTTC.